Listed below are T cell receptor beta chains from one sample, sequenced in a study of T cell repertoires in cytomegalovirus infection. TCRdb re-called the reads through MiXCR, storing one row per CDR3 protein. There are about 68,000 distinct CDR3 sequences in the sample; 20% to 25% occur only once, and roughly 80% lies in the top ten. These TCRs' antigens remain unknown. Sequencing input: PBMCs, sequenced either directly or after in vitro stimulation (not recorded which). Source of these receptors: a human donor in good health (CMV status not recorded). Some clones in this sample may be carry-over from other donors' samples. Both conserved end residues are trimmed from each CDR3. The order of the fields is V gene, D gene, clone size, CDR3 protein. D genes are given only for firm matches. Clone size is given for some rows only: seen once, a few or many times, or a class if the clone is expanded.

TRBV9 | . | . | ASSVEQGSYEQY
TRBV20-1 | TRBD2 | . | SAGTSGISETQY
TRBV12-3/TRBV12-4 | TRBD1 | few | ASSLAGGPNYGYT
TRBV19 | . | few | ASSRGTGVSEQF
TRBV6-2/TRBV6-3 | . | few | ASSTSRLRLAKNIQY
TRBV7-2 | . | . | ASSPGRGRGYT
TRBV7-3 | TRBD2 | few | ASSPGLAGLGTQY
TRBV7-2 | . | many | ASSVPAYEQF
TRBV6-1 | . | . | ASSPDTIYEQY
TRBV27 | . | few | ASSLSTGTSSYEQY
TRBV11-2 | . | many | ASSLGGTYEQY
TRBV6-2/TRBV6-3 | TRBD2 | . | ASSRGGGDLSEQF
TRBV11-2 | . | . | ASSLEAGNPGAYNEQF
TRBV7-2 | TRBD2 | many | ASSTYLAAYEQY
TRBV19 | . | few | ASSIIPGQLSGANVLT
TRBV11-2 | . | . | ASSLTQLGGTQD
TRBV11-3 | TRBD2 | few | ASSITLGSGTSGTYYNEQF
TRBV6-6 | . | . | ATRGAGEQY
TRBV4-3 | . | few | ASSQDLGQGITGELF
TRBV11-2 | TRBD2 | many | ASRPPGLASYEQF
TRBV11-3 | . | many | ASSSLEQGLDGELF
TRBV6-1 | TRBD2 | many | ASSEVSGTSYSYNEQF
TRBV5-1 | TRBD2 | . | ASSLGAGGGETQY
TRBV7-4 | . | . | ASSLGPVQETQY
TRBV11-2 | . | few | ASSLDLGWRNSPLH
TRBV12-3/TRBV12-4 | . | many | ASSPLGSLRQY
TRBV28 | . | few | ASSLLQDYYNEQF
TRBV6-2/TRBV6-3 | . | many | ASSRPLSGNGYT
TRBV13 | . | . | ASSPRGTYGHSPLH
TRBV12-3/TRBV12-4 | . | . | ASSLPGRSLGNTIY
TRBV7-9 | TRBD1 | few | ASSPRQGSTEAF
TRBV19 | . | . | ASSIASNSNQPQH
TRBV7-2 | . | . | ASSLYAGANNQPQH
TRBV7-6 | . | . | ASSQGPYSNQPQH
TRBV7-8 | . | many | ASSLWDRTSTDTQY
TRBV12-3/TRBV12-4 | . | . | ASSFRQESGYT
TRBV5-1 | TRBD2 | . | ASSRSSGTSGNPYEQY
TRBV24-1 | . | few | ATSDPSGVQETQY
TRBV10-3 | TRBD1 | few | AISGDRAHIGANVLT
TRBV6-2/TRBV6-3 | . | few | ASSLDFNTEAF
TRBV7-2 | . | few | ASSLDGRLTYEQY
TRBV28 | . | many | ASSFGLGRTEAF
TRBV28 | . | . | ASSSLAGNYEQY
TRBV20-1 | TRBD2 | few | SASLALGERDTDTQY
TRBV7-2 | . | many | ASSSFGSPQH
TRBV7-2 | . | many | ASSQQETQY
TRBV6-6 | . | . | ASRLRPLRGTDTQY
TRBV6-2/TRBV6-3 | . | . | ASRESNQPQH
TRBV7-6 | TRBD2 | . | ASSPAATSGNYEQY
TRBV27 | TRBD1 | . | ASMGQTDWVYGYT
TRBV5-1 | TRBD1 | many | ASSLGPGQGDQETQY
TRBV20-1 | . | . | SARTSRAGDTQY
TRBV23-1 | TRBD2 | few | ASTQGTSGRACYNEQF
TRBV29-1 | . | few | SALQGNTEAF
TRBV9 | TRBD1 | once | ASSVRTGAGETQY
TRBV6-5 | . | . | ASSYSFLADTQY
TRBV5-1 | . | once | ASSLGQGESIQY
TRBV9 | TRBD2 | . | ASSGSGAEQF
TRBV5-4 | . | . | ASSTGHQVATNEKLF
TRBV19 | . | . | ASSMIGNLEKLF